These 23 T cell receptor beta chains share one sample of origin, sequenced in a study of T cell clonotyping in hematopoietic cell transplantation. Assay: immunoSEQ multiplex PCR; the TCRdb copy retains only in-frame clones and omits some. The profile shows approximately 11,000 clones, approximately 55% of them singletons. The material was peripheral blood mononuclear cells, obtained 100 days after allogeneic stem cell transplant. Receptors were obtained from a female patient aged 45-65 years who had an allogeneic stem cell transplant from an unrelated donor, so the T cells may come from the graft donor. Some clones in this sample may be carry-over from other donors' samples.

The V call is TRBV20-1, the J call TRBJ2-3; D unresolved. The CDR3 length is 11 residues. The V gene lost 8 bases and the J gene lost 3 bases, with 9 bases spanning the gap. CDR1 DFQATT and CDR2 SNEGSKA come from the germline V gene (reference sequence). CDR3 sequence reads: CSWSRTDTQYF. Here the CDR3 DNA reads TGCAGTTGGTCGAGAACAGATACGCAGTATTTT.

The V call is TRBV6-6, the J call TRBJ2-1, with D possibly matching TRBD2 (5 bases). Germline-derived CDR1 and CDR2 are MNHNY and SVGAGI (reference sequence). The germline V and J ends were trimmed by 6 bases and 6 bases, with 18 bases remaining between them. This CDR3 spans 15 amino acids. The CDR3 nucleotides read TGTGCCAGCAGCCCTTCCGGACTCGAATCCAATGAGCAGTTCTTC. Its translation: CASSPSGLESNEQFF.

The rearrangement joins TRBV30 to TRBJ2-7; possible D gene TRBD1, 6 bases. This CDR3 spans 11 amino acids. CDR1 is GTSNPN, CDR2 SVGIG, per germline (reference sequence). The V and J ends lost 5 bases and 3 bases respectively, with 8 bases between them. CDR3 nucleotide sequence: TGTGCCTGGGGACAGAACTACGAGCAGTACTTC. Protein product: CAWGQNYEQYF.

This clone has more than one count but fewer than ten. This chain joins TRBV6-5 and TRBJ2-3, with D hard to call. Germline V gives CDR1 MNHEY, CDR2 SVGAGI. With 2 bases removed from V and 0 bases from J, the gap between germline ends came to 6 bases. The CDR3 runs 14 residues. The CDR3 bases are TGTGCCAGCAGTTACGAGTCCAGCACAGATACGCAGTATTTT. It yields the protein CASSYESSTDTQYF.

This clone has just a few counts. The chain couples TRBV30 to TRBJ1-1, with D uncertain. The CDR3 length is 14 residues. Germline CDR1 reads GTSNPN; CDR2 reads SVGIG (reference sequence). Between the trimmed V and J ends, which lost 4 bases and 7 bases, there was a span of 19 bases. DNA for the CDR3: TGTGCCTGGAACAGAGGACGGGAAGGTGGTGAAGCTTTCTTT. This sequence encodes CAWNRGREGGEAFF. The full variable domain, its missing parts supplied by reference TRBV30 and TRBJ1-1, is SQTIHQWPATLVQPVGSPLSLECTVEGTSNPNLYWYRQAAGRGLQLLFYSVGIGQISSEVPQNLSASRPQDRQFILSSKKLLLSDSGFYLCAWNRGREGGEAFFGQGTRLTVV.

V is TRBV25-1 and J is TRBJ1-1; a possible D gene is TRBD1 (6 bases). CDR1 and CDR2 (germline): MGHDK, SYGVNS. V was clipped by 1 base and J by 8 bases, with 11 bases between them. The CDR3 runs 13 residues. The chain's CDR3 is CASSESGRGEAFF. The CDR3 coding sequence is TGTGCCAGCAGTGAATCGGGTAGGGGGGAAGCTTTCTTT.

The chain combines TRBV25-1 with TRBJ1-1, with D perhaps matching TRBD1 (5 bases). The CDR3 has 13 amino acids. The V gene lost 2 bases and the J gene lost 2 bases, with 6 bases spanning the gap. Germline V gene sequence: CDR1 MGHDK, CDR2 SYGVNS. The CDR3 nucleotides are TGTGCCAGCAGTGAAGGGGCAAACACTGAAGCTTTCTTT. This gives the protein CASSEGANTEAFF.

This clone was counted a few times. CDR3 coding DNA: TGTGCCAGCGGTAGGGGGCCAGGCACTGAAGCTTTCTTT. Translating it yields CASGRGPGTEAFF. This chain uses TRBV6-6 with TRBJ1-1; the match to TRBD1 covers 7 bases. This CDR3 comprises 13 residues. From germline, CDR1 is MNHNY and CDR2 SVGAGI (reference sequence). V trimming: 8 bases; J trimming: 4 bases; junction bases outside the gene matches: 7.

This chain uses TRBV5-6 with TRBJ2-5; perhaps TRBD2 as D (5 bases). The J call may be wrong; the DNA end is better matched by TRBJ2-7. This CDR3 has 16 amino acids. Germline-derived CDR1 and CDR2 are SGHDT and YYEEEE. The CDR3 DNA reads TGTGCCAGCAGCTTGGCTGTGACGGGGTTAGGAGGCGAGCAGTACTTC. This encodes CASSLAVTGLGGEQYF.

The V and J genes are TRBV30 and TRBJ1-3; perhaps TRBD1 as D (5 bases). The V gene's germline CDR1 is GTSNPN and CDR2 SVGIG (reference sequence). V was clipped by 3 bases and J by 8 bases, with 11 bases between them. There are 12 residues in the CDR3. The CDR3 is CAWSWGDYTIYF. The CDR3, as DNA: TGTGCCTGGAGCTGGGGCGATTACACCATATATTTT. The full variable domain, completed using reference TRBV30 and TRBJ1-3, is SQTIHQWPATLVQPVGSPLSLECTVEGTSNPNLYWYRQAAGRGLQLLFYSVGIGQISSEVPQNLSASRPQDRQFILSSKKLLLSDSGFYLCAWSWGDYTIYFGEGSWLTVV.

The rearrangement uses TRBV25-1 and TRBJ1-2; D is unclear. V lost 3 bases to trimming and J lost 4 bases, with 12 bases between them. There are 14 residues in the CDR3. From germline, CDR1 is MGHDK and CDR2 SYGVNS. CDR3 residues: CASSDWGILYGYTF. CDR3 nucleotide sequence: TGTGCCAGCAGTGATTGGGGAATCCTCTATGGCTACACCTTC.

The chain employs TRBV29-1 and TRBJ2-5; D may correspond to TRBD1 or TRBD2 (5 bases each). V was cut by 6 bases and J by 4 bases, with 18 bases left in between. This CDR3 comprises 14 residues. Germline V lookup: CDR1 SQVTM, CDR2 ANQGSEA. The CDR3, as DNA: TGCAGCGTCACCGGGACCTCGATGGGAGAGACCCAGTACTTC. Protein: CSVTGTSMGETQYF.

This rearrangement joins TRBV30 to TRBJ2-5, with 9 positions matching TRBD2. The J call may be mistaken, given a closer DNA end match to TRBJ2-7. Germline V lookup: CDR1 GTSNPN, CDR2 SVGIG (reference sequence). The CDR3 covers 14 residues. CDR3 sequence: CAWSVQREVNEQYF. The CDR3 DNA is TGTGCCTGGAGTGTACAGCGGGAGGTCAACGAGCAGTACTTC.

This clone was found a few times. The gene calls are TRBV9 and TRBJ2-5, with D possibly TRBD2 on 5 matching bases. The germline V gene encodes CDR1 SGDLS and CDR2 YYNGEE. The CDR3 spans 14 residues. Trimming removed 3 bases from V and 3 bases from J, with 12 bases in between. In DNA, the CDR3 is TGTGCCAGCAGCGCCGCGGGTGGGGAAGAGACCCAGTACTTC. Translating it yields CASSAAGGEETQYF. Combining the CDR3 with reference TRBV9 and TRBJ2-5 gives the whole variable domain DSGVTQTPKHLITATGQRVTLRCSPRSGDLSVYWYQQSLDQGLQFLIQYYNGEERAKGNILERFSAQQFPDLHSELNLSSLELGDSALYFCASSAAGGEETQYFGPGTRLLVL.

The chain joins TRBV30 to TRBJ2-2, with 8 bases fitting TRBD1. The germline CDR1 and CDR2 sequences are GTSNPN and SVGIG (reference sequence). The length of the CDR3 is 13 residues. V lost 5 bases and J lost 3; bases outside the gene matches: 2. CDR3 region: CAWAGGHTGELFF. The CDR3 nucleotides read TGTGCCTGGGCAGGGGGCCACACCGGGGAGCTGTTTTTT.

The chain uses TRBV9 and TRBJ2-3, with TRBD2 identical over 13 bases. Germline values: CDR1 SGDLS, CDR2 YYNGEE. This CDR3 is built from 17 residues. V was clipped by 4 bases and J by 4 bases; unmatched bases: 9. CDR3 amino acids: CASSRTGTSGDADTQYF. The CDR3 nucleotides are TGTGCCAGCAGCCGTACCGGGACTAGCGGGGACGCAGATACGCAGTATTTT.

The chain has TRBV6-1 and TRBJ2-7; D possibly uses TRBD1 or TRBD2 (6 bases each). This CDR3 spans 15 amino acids. The ends were cut back, 3 bases at V and 3 bases at J, with 15 bases in the middle. Germline loops: CDR1 MNHNS, CDR2 SASEGT. The CDR3 bases are TGTGCCAGCAGTGATTTCTGGGGGGCTGTCTACGAGCAGTACTTC. Translated: CASSDFWGAVYEQYF.

The chain links TRBV7-8 to TRBJ2-7; D is uncertain. V lost 3 bases and J 6 bases, leaving 9 bases between the germline ends. The CDR3 totals 12 residues. In germline, CDR1 is SGHVS, CDR2 FQNEAQ. CDR3 amino acids: CASSLPNGEQYF. In DNA form, the CDR3 reads TGTGCCAGCAGCTTGCCTAATGGCGAGCAGTACTTC.

The rearrangement links TRBV10-3 to TRBJ1-1; 9 bases are a match to TRBD1. CDR3 length: 15 residues. Germline V gene lookup returns CDR1 ENHRY and CDR2 SYGVKD. With 10 bases clipped from V and 5 bases from J, the junction kept 14 bases outside the gene matches. As DNA, the CDR3 is TGTGCCACGTGGGGGACAGGGCTTGTTAGGACTGAAGCTTTCTTT. Amino acid sequence: CATWGTGLVRTEAFF.

CDR3 sequence (DNA): TGCAGCGCGACGCGGACTAGCGGCTCCTACGAGCAGTACTTC. This sequence encodes CSATRTSGSYEQYF. The rearrangement uses TRBV29-1 and TRBJ2-7; 10 nucleotides agree with TRBD2. V dropped 7 bases and J dropped 0; count of bases not matched to a gene: 6. The CDR3 covers 14 residues. Germline-derived CDR1 and CDR2 are SQVTM and ANQGSEA.

Only a few counts were recorded for this clone. The chain recombines TRBV29-1 with TRBJ1-1, with 8 bases fitting TRBD1. The CDR3 is 12 amino acids. Germline CDR1 and CDR2: SQVTM and ANQGSEA. The V gene end was trimmed by 7 bases and the J gene end by 2 bases; junction bases not matched to a gene: 3. As DNA, the CDR3 is TGCAGCGCTGACAGGGGAAACACTGAAGCTTTCTTT. Encoded protein: CSADRGNTEAFF.

The chain combines TRBV25-1 with TRBJ2-2; maybe TRBD1 (6 bases). CDR3 length equals 15 residues. Trimming took 4 bases from V and 6 from J, leaving 15 bases between them. Germline V lookup: CDR1 MGHDK, CDR2 SYGVNS. CDR3 sequence: CASSVGRGDPGELFF. The CDR3 DNA follows: TGTGCCAGCAGTGTTGGCAGGGGAGATCCCGGGGAGCTGTTTTTT.

The gene calls are TRBV6-6 and TRBJ2-2; D is unclear. Deletions cut 5 bases from V and 7 bases from J, with 8 bases between. The CDR3 consists of 12 residues. Germline assignment: CDR1 MNHNY and CDR2 SVGAGI (reference sequence). The CDR3 loop reads CASSLLYGELFF. CDR3 in DNA: TGTGCCAGCAGTCTTCTCTACGGGGAGCTGTTTTTT.